This note documents a single TCR beta chain sequence. V was shortened by 4 bases and J by 6 bases, with 11 bases between the two germline ends. In germline, CDR1 is SGHRS, CDR2 YFSETQ. CDR3 length: 14 residues. This record belongs to a study of cytomegalovirus exposure and HLA in healthy donors. Researchers ran the PCR with 60 Vbeta and 13 Jbeta primers. TCRdb's table, derived via immunoSEQ multiplex PCR, lists solely in-frame clones and lacks some. The data contain over 70,000 clones, 76% of them seen just once; the ten biggest clones take up about 1.4%. This clonotype originated in a male donor in good health and CMV-seronegative. The material sequenced was PBMCs. The rearrangement links TRBV5-1 to TRBJ1-6; a possible D gene is TRBD1 (5 bases). In DNA form, the CDR3 reads TGCGCCAGCAGCCAAGGGACTACTAATTCACCCCTCCACTTT. Protein sequence: CASSQGTTNSPLHF. The variable domain in full, completed from reference TRBV5-1 and TRBJ1-6, reads KAGVTQTPRYLIKTRGQQVTLSCSPISGHRSVSWYQQTPGQGLQFLFEYFSETQRNKGNFPGRFSGRQFSNSRSEMNVSTLELGDSALYLCASSQGTTNSPLHFGNGTRLTVT.